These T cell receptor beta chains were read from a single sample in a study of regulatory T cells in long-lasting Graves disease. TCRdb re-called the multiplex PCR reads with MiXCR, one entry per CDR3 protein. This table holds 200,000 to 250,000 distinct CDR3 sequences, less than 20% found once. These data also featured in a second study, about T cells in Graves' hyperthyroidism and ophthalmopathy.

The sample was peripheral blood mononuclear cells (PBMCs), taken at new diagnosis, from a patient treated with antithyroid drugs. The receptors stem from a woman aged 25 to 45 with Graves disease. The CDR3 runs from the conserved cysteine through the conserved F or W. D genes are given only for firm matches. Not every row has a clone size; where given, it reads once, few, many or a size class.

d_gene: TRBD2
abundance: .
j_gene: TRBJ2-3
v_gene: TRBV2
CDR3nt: TGTGCTCCTCGGAGGAGGGCGGGAGGCCTACCCCTCACAGATACGCAGTATTTT
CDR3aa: CAPRRRAGGLPLTDTQYF

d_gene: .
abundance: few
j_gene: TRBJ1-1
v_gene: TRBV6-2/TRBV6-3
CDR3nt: TGTGCCAGCAGTTACTCGGTGCCCGGAGCTTTCTTT
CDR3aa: CASSYSVPGAFF

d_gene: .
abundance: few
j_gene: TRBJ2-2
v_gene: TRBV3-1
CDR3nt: TGTGCCAGCAGCCCCTCCTGGGTAGCATTCTACACCGGGGAGCTGTTTTTT
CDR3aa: CASSPSWVAFYTGELFF

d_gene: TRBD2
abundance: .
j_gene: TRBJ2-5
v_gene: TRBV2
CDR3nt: TGTGCCAGCAGTCTAGCGGGAGGAGTCGAGACCCAGTACTTC
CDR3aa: CASSLAGGVETQYF

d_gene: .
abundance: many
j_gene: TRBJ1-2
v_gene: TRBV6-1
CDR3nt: TGTGCCAGCAGTCGAGGGGTTGGCTACACCTTC
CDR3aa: CASSRGVGYTF

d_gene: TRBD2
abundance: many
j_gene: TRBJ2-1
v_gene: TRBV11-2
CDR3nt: TGTGCCAGCAGCTTGGTAGCGGGAGCTGAAGAGCAGTTCTTC
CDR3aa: CASSLVAGAEEQFF

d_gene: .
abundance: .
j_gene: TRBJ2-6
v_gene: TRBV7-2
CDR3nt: TGTGCCAGCAGCTTAGTGGCACTGAGCTCTGGGGCCAACGTCCTGACTTTC
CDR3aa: CASSLVALSSGANVLTF

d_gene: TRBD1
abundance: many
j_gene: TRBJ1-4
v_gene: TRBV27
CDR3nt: TGTGCCAGCAGTGATCCGGGACAGGGAACTAATGAAAAACTGTTTTTT
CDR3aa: CASSDPGQGTNEKLFF

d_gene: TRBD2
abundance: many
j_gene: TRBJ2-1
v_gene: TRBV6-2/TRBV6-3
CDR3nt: TGTGCCAGCAGTGTAGCGGGGGGCCTTTACAATGAGCAGTTCTTC
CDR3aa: CASSVAGGLYNEQFF

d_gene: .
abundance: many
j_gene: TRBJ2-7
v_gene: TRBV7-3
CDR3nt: TGTGCCAGCAGCTTTGCCCCGACACTTCTCTACGAGCAGTACTTC
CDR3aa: CASSFAPTLLYEQYF

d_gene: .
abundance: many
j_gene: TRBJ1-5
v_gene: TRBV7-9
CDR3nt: TGTGCCAGCCAGCTCGCCGCGGGGCAGCCCCAGCATTTT
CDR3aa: CASQLAAGQPQHF

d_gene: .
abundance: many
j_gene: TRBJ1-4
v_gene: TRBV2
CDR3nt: TGTGCCAGCAGTGAATTCGGAGGGGGTGAAAAACTGTTTTTT
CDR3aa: CASSEFGGGEKLFF

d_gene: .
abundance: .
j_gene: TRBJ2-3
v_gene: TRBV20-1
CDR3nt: TGCAGTGCTAGAGATCTGGGCGGACCCACAGATACGCAGTATTTT
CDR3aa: CSARDLGGPTDTQYF

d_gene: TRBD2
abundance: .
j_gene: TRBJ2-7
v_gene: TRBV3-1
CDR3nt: TGTGCCAGCAGCACCCGGACGAGCGGGGGGGAGTACTTC
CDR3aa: CASSTRTSGGEYF

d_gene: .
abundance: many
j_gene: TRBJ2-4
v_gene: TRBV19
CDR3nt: TGTGCCAGTAGTTCGGCTGGGAAAGGAGGCCGAGGCATTCAGTACTTC
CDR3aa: CASSSAGKGGRGIQYF

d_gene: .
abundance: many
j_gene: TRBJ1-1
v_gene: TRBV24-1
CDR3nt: TGTGCCACCCAAACTCCCAACTCTCACGAAAAAACCTTT
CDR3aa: CATQTPNSHEKTF

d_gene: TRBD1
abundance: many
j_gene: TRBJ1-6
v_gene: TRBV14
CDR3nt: TGTGCCAGCAGCGCATTCGGACAGGGCGACAATTCACCCCTCCACTTT
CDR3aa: CASSAFGQGDNSPLHF

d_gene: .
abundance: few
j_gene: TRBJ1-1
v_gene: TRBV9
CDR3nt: TGTGCCAGCAGCGTCGGGCGGGGCACTGAAGCTTTCTTT
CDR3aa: CASSVGRGTEAFF

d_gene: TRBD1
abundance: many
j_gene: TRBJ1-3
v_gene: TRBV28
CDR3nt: TGTGCCAGCAGTTTGGTGACAGGGGGAGGAAACACCATATATTTT
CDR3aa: CASSLVTGGGNTIYF

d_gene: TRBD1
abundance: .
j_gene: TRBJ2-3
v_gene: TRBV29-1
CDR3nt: TGCAGCGTTGAAGAGGCAGGGGGACAGTATTTT
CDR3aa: CSVEEAGGQYF

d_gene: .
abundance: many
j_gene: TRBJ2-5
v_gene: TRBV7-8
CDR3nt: TGTGCCAGCAGCTTAATCCCCCCACAAGCGGGTGAGACCCAGTACTTC
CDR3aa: CASSLIPPQAGETQYF

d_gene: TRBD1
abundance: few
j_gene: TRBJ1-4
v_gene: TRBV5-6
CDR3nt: TGTGCCAGCAGCTTCTGGCAGGGGGGGGAAAAACTGTTTTTT
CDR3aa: CASSFWQGGEKLFF

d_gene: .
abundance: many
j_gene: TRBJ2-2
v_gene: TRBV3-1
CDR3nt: TGTGCCAGCAGCCAAGATTCCCCAGGGAGCGGGGAGCTGTTTTTT
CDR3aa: CASSQDSPGSGELFF

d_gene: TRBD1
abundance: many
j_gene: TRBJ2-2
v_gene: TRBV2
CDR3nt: TGTGCCAGCAGTGTCGGGACAGGGGGCGGGACCGGGGAGCTGTTTTTT
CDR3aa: CASSVGTGGGTGELFF

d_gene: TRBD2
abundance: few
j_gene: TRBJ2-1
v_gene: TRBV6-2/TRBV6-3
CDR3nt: TGTGCCAGCAGTGAAGCGGGGGGAGCCATGCATGAGCAGTTCTTC
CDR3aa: CASSEAGGAMHEQFF